What follows are 11 T cell receptor beta chains derived from one specimen sequenced in a study of OX40 agonist ivuxolimab in advanced cancers. The protocol was immunoSEQ multiplex PCR, while the TCRdb copy is restricted to in-frame clones and leaves out a portion. Here the sample spans fewer than 85,000 clones, around 86% being singletons. The sample in question was CD4+ or CD8+ T cells sorted from blood, obtained in a trial of the OX40 agonist ivuxolimab. The receptors shown here come from an adult with an advanced solid tumor such as melanoma, head and neck, liver or kidney cancer.

This clone occurred once. V gene TRBV10-2 combines with J gene TRBJ2-7; the match to TRBD2 covers 16 bases. Germline CDR1 is WSHSY and CDR2 is SAAADI. The CDR3 has 18 residues. J gave up 5 bases and V 3 bases, and 10 bases lay outside the gene matches. CDR3 in amino acids: CASSDLGLAGGPRNEQYF. CDR3 in DNA: TGCGCCAGCAGTGATTTGGGACTAGCGGGAGGGCCTAGGAACGAGCAGTACTTC.

Concerning this clone: At the DNA level, this CDR3 is encoded by other sequences in the same sample as well. The chain couples TRBV7-9 to TRBJ2-2; a weak D match, TRBD2 (6 bases). V was shortened by 0 bases and J by 1 base, with 9 bases between the two germline ends. Germline V gene sequence: CDR1 SEHNR, CDR2 FQNEAQ (reference sequence). The CDR3 extends over 16 amino acids. The CDR3 bases are TGTGCCAGCAGCTTAGCGGCGGGGATGAACACCGGGGAGCTGTTTTTT. Translating it yields CASSLAAGMNTGELFF.

The rearrangement links TRBV6-5 to TRBJ2-3; 7 bases line up with TRBD2. With V trimmed by 2 bases and J by 3 bases, 8 bases remained unmatched. The CDR3 has 16 residues. Germline V lookup: CDR1 MNHEY, CDR2 SVGAGI. CDR3 loop: CASSYGAGAITDTQYF. The CDR3 DNA is TGTGCCAGCAGTTACGGGGCGGGAGCGATAACAGATACGCAGTATTTT.

The chain employs TRBV6-1 and TRBJ1-5; 9 bases map to TRBD1. V dropped 9 bases and J dropped 3; count of bases not matched to a gene: 6. This CDR3 spans 14 amino acids. Germline lookup yields CDR1 MNHNS and CDR2 SASEGT. The CDR3 spells CASTGTGSNQPQHF. Here the CDR3 DNA reads TGTGCCAGTACCGGGACAGGGTCCAATCAGCCCCAGCATTTT.

The chain is built from TRBV19 and TRBJ1-2, with 8 bases fitting TRBD1. V gave up 3 bases and J gave up 8 bases; unmatched junction bases: 5. CDR3 length: 13 residues. Germline CDR1 reads LNHDA; CDR2 reads SQIVND (reference sequence). CDR3 nucleotides: TGTGCCAGTAGTATCGGACAGGGTTGGGGCTACACCTTC. The encoded protein is CASSIGQGWGYTF.

The chain employs TRBV4-2 and TRBJ2-1; D ambiguous. Germline loops: CDR1 LGHNA, CDR2 YNFKEQ. Trimming took 4 bases from V and 5 from J, leaving 9 bases between them. This CDR3 has 13 amino acids. The DNA for the CDR3 is TGTGCCAGCAGCCGGCCCTATAACAATGAGCAGTTCTTC. It encodes CASSRPYNNEQFF.

The J gene is TRBJ2-7, the V gene TRBV30; 8 nucleotides line up with TRBD1. V shed 7 bases, J shed 1 base, and the junction held 3 bases outside the gene matches. This CDR3 has 12 residues. Germline V gives CDR1 GTSNPN, CDR2 SVGIG (reference sequence). The CDR3 region has the DNA TGTGCCTCAAGGACAGGGTCCTACGAGCAGTACTTC. Its protein product is CASRTGSYEQYF.

The V and J genes are TRBV5-1 and TRBJ1-5, with 7 bases lining up with TRBD1. CDR3 length equals 18 residues. Germline V gene data show CDR1 as SGHRS and CDR2 as YFSETQ. V was clipped by 2 bases and J by 6 bases; unmatched bases: 17. The CDR3 bases are TGCGCCAGCAGCTTCGGCCGGGAGGTAGGGGGCTTGGGTCAGCCCCAGCATTTT. The encoded protein is CASSFGREVGGLGQPQHF. Based on the CDR3 plus reference TRBV5-1 and TRBJ1-5, the full variable domain is KAGVTQTPRYLIKTRGQQVTLSCSPISGHRSVSWYQQTPGQGLQFLFEYFSETQRNKGNFPGRFSGRQFSNSRSEMNVSTLELGDSALYLCASSFGREVGGLGQPQHFGDGTRLSIL.

The rearrangement uses TRBV12-1 and TRBJ1-5; the table's D call of TRBD1 was not tested on the DNA. TRBV12-1 is termed a pseudogene. CDR3 size: 17 residues. The CDR3 spells CASRPATESYSNQPQHF. In DNA, the CDR3 is TGTGCCAGCAGACCAGCTACAGAATCCTATAGCAATCAGCCCCAGCATTTT.

The J gene is TRBJ2-7, the V gene TRBV30; either TRBD1 or TRBD2 may supply D (5 bases each). V lost 4 bases and J 3 bases, leaving 16 bases between the germline ends. The CDR3 runs to 14 residues. From germline, CDR1 is GTSNPN and CDR2 SVGIG (reference sequence). The CDR3 protein is CAWTLGLAGYEQYF. The CDR3 DNA reads as TGTGCCTGGACCTTGGGGCTAGCCGGCTACGAGCAGTACTTC.

This clone occurred a few times. The chain has TRBV6-7 and TRBJ1-4; D is uncertain. TRBV6-7 is identified as an open reading frame with a role that is uncertain. Trimming stripped 8 bases from V and 3 bases from J, with 10 bases between. The CDR3 runs to 13 residues. CDR3 in amino acids: CASWGEANEKLFF. The DNA of the CDR3 is TGTGCCAGCTGGGGAGAGGCTAATGAAAAACTGTTTTTT.